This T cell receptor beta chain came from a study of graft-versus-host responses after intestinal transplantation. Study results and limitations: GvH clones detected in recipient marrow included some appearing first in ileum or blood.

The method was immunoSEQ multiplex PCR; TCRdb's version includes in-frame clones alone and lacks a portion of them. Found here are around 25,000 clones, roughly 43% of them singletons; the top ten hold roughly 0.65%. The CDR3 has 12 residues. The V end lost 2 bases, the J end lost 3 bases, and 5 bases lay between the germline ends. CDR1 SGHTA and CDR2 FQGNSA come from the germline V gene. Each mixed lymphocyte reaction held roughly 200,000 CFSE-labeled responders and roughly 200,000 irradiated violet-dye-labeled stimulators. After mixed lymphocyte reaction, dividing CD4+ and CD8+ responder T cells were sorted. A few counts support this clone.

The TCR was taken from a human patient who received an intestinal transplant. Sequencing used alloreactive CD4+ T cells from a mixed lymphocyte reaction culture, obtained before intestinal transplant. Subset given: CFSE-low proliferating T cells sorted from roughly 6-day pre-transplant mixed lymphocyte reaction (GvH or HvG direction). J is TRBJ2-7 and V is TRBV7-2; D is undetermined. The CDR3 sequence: CASSLSDYEQYF. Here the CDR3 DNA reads TGTGCCAGCAGCTTAAGCGACTACGAGCAGTACTTC. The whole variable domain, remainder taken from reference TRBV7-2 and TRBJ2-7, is GAGVSQSPSNKVTEKGKDVELRCDPISGHTALYWYRQSLGQGLEFLIYFQGNSAPDKSGLPSDRFSAERTGGSVSTLTIQRTQQEDSAVYLCASSLSDYEQYFGPGTRLTVT.